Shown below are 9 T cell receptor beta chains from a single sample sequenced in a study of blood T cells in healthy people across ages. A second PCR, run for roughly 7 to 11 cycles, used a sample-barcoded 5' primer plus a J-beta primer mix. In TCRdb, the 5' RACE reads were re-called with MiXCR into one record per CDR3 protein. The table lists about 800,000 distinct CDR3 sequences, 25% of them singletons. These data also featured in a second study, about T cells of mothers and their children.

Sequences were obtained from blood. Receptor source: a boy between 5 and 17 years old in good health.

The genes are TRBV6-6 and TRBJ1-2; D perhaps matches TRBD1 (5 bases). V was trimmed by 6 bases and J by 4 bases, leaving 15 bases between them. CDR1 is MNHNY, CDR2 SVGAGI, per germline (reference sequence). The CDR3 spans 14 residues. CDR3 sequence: CASSDRSVVYGYTF. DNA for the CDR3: TGTGCCAGCAGCGACAGAAGTGTAGTCTATGGCTACACCTTC.

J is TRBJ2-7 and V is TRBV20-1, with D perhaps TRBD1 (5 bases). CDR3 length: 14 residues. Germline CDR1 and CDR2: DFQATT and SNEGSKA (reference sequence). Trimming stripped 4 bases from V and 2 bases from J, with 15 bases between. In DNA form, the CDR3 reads TGCAGTGCTATTCAGGGTGATTTAACCTACGAGCAGTACTTC. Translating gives CSAIQGDLTYEQYF.

The CDR3 protein is CASSSDLTVEQYF. In nucleotides, the CDR3 is TGCGCCAGCAGCTCCGATCTCACAGTCGAGCAGTACTTC. The V gene is TRBV5-1, the J gene TRBJ2-7, with D unclear. Germline V gives CDR1 SGHRS, CDR2 YFSETQ. Trimming shortened V by 3 bases and J by 6 bases, and 13 bases separated the two germline ends. The CDR3 covers 13 residues.

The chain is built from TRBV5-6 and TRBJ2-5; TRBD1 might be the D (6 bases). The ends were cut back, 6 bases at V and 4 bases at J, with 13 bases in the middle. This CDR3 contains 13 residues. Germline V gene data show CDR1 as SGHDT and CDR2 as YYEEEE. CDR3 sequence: CASKLGAGETQYF. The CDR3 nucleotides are TGTGCCAGCAAGCTGGGGGCTGGAGAGACCCAGTACTTC.

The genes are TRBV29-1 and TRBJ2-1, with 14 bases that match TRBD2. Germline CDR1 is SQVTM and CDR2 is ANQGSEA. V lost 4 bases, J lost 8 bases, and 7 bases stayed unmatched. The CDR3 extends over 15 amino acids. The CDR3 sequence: CSVARLAGGPDEQFF. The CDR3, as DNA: TGCAGCGTTGCCCGACTAGCGGGAGGGCCTGATGAGCAGTTCTTC.

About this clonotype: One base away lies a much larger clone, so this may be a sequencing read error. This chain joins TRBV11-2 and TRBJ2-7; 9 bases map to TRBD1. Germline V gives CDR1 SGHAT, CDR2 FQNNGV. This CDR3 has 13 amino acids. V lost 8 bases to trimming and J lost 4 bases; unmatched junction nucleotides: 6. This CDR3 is CASCRDREYEQYF. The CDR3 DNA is TGTGCCAGCTGCCGGGACAGGGAGTACGAGCAGTACTTC.

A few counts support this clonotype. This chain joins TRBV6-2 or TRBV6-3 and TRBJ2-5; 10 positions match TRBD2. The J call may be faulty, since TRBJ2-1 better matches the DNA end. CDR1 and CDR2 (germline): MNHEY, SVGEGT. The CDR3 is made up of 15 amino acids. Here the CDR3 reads CASSWTQRGGGEQFF. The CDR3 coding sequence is TGTGCCAGCAGTTGGACCCAGCGGGGGGGCGGTGAGCAGTTCTTC.

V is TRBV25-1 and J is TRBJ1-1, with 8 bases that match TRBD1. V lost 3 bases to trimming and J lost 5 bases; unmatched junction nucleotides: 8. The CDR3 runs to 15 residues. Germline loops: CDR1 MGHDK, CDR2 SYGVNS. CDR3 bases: TGTGCCAGCAGTGACCTTGGACAGGGAGGGACTGAAGCTTTCTTT. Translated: CASSDLGQGGTEAFF.

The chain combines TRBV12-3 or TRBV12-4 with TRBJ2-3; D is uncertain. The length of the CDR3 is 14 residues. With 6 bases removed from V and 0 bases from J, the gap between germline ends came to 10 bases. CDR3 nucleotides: TGTGCCAGCAGCCCCCGCCTTAGCACAGATACGCAGTATTTT. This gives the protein CASSPRLSTDTQYF.